This T cell receptor beta chain was obtained from a study of vaccination and CD4 T cells after COVID-19 (dated by TCRdb to between 2021 and 2023). Background for the entire study: Every convalescent patient had a positive nasal swab PCR test for SARS-CoV-2, with mild disease in 9 or 10 patients and severe disease in one. Control cultures received a CEFX viral epitope pool as the positive control, an HIV-1 Nef peptide pool as the negative control, or no peptide. Post-COVID blood samples were collected from convalescent patients a median of approximately 93 days after diagnosis, with a range of about 30 to 180 days. Overlapping spike peptide pools from SARS-CoV-2 and from the common cold coronaviruses HCoV-NL63, HCoV-OC43 and HCoV-229E were used as culture stimuli. Participants received two doses of either the Pfizer-BioNTech BNT162b2 vaccine (n=8) or the Moderna mRNA-1273 vaccine (n=2). In fewer than 12 COVID-19 convalescent patients and 4 infection-naive healthy vaccine recipients, researchers compared the spike-specific CD4+ TCR repertoire from before mRNA vaccination with the repertoire from after. A few convalescent patients were sampled both early after vaccination (day 14) and late after vaccination (days 161 to 241). Post-vaccine blood samples were obtained a median of around 74 days after the second vaccine dose, with a range of about 12 to 241 days. The convalescent cohort comprised six males and four females, including two Hispanic individuals, seven Caucasians, two Asians and one multiracial person.

Including cysteine and phenylalanine, the CDR3 has 16 amino acids. This entry keeps only the CDR3 DNA: 48 bases, framed from base 1. The germline V gene (reference sequence) sets CDR1 to LNHNV and CDR2 to YYDKDF. V loses 1 base of germline sequence and J loses 1 base, and the interval between the two ends is 11 bases. Results the study describes overall, beyond this receptor: The median count of SARS-CoV-2-reactive clonotypes went up from around 23 after infection to approximately 40 after vaccination, although the change was not significant. In convalescent patients, a median roughly 85% of post-vaccine SARS-CoV-2-reactive clones were detected only after vaccination, and vaccine-specific priming was suggested by this finding. The number of convalescent patients in the study was relatively small, and the study did not examine early timepoints following natural infection. Of the vaccine-specific clones found in convalescent patients, nearly all (304 of 307) were mono-reactive for SARS-CoV-2 spike instead of being cross-reactive with common cold coronaviruses.

The time point label for this specimen denotes: late sampling 161 to 241 days after vaccination in three convalescent patients. Interpreted using the paper, the treatment or condition label stands for: approximately nine-day PBMC culture with coronavirus spike peptide pools or control peptides (ViraFEST assay). The study used the ViraFEST assay, which expanded antigen-specific T cells with peptide pools and then identified expanded clonotypes by TCR sequencing. The positive SARS-CoV-2 PCR tests of the convalescent patients were dated from March to December 2020, before the Alpha, Beta and Delta variants emerged in the United States. PBMCs were cultured at approximately 2.1 million per well in IMDM supplemented with approximately 5% human AB serum and about 9.5 IU/ml IL-2, with 9.5 to 10 ug/ml peptide pools added. Half of the culture medium was replaced with fresh IL-2-containing medium on days 3 and 7. Once the cells had been in culture for roughly 10 days, the EasySep CD4+ T cell isolation kit was used to isolate CD4+ T cells by negative selection. PBMCs were separated from whole blood using Ficoll-Paque Plus gradient centrifugation and then either used fresh or cryopreserved at -140C. Triplicate wells were generally used for each culture condition.

The library was built by means of PCR. TCR sequencing of DNA from cultured CD4+ T cells used the Oncomine TCR Beta short-read assay at the Johns Hopkins FTIC core. Genomic DNA was extracted from the cultured CD4+ T cells with the QIAamp micro DNA kit. Oncomine TCR Beta libraries from cultured CD4+ T cells were pooled with unique dual indexes and sequenced on an Illumina iSeq 100. As for how the authors treated the data: Non-productive sequences were filtered out, and CDR3s that did not start with C, did not end with F or W, or were shorter than 7 amino acids were discarded. The MANAFEST web application was used to identify antigen-specific clonotypes by comparing peptide-stimulated wells against reference wells and other culture wells. For a clone to be called positive, the clone needed an FDR below 0.05, an odds ratio above 5, and a productive frequency above 0.1% in at least two of three replicate wells. A clonotype was classed as cross-reactive if the clonotype showed significant expansion both in SARS-CoV-2 spike wells and in at least one common cold coronavirus spike condition. Similarity between CDR3 sequences was evaluated in R version 3.6.1 using Levenshtein distances (stringdist) and unrooted phylogenetic trees (ape). Using fastp trimming at Q25 and MiXCR clonotype assembly, TCRdb reanalyzed the public sequencing data and kept in-frame beta chains. Each entry merges the rows of one CDR3 protein and shows their most common DNA and genes. In this record, the V and J calls reflect TCRdb's handling and not the investigators' own analysis. The sample records around 27,000 distinct CDR3 sequences, 28% of which are singletons. Of the sample, about 7.6% falls within the top ten clones.

This clonotype came up once. It has no known antigen specificity. Per-nucleotide qualities are absent, and no much larger clonotype sits a single base away. A single read is weak support. The sample in question was CD4+ T cells from blood, cultured in vitro, obtained about 7 months after SARS-CoV-2 vaccination. The receptor chain draws on TRBV15 and TRBJ1-3; TRBD1 might be the D gene, on 6 matching bases. The clonotype originates from a human donor who had recovered from COVID-19. The DNA sequence is given as TGTGCCACCAGCAGAGCGGGGGGCGCTTCTGGAAACACCATATATTTT. It encodes CATSRAGGASGNTIYF. Here the CDR3 is joined to the reference TRBV15 and TRBJ1-3 genes, and the full variable domain is: DAMVIQNPRYQVTQFGKPVTLSCSQTLNHNVMYWYQQKSSQAPKLLFHYYDKDFNNEADTPDNFQSRRPNTSFCFLDIRSPGLGDTAMYLCATSRAGGASGNTIYFGEGSWLTVV.